The 3 T cell receptor beta chains given below trace back to one sample, sequenced in a study of human T cells and chemical hapten exposure. TCRdb independently ran MiXCR on the RACE reads; one entry per CDR3 protein. The table shows approximately 350,000 distinct CDR3 sequences, with about 6% occurring only once. Time point indicated: patch test 2, 6 weeks after DPC sensitization. Stated treatment: therapeutic diphenylcyclopropenone sensitization with weekly scalp DPC. This specimen consisted of whole blood, obtained in connection with sensitization to the hapten diphenylcyclopropenone (DPC). The receptors come from a woman between 18 and 30 years old with alopecia areata. Some clones in this sample may be carry-over from other donors' samples.

The chain employs TRBV4-2 and TRBJ2-3, with 10 bases matching TRBD2. The CDR3 runs to 18 residues. Germline CDR1 and CDR2: LGHNA and YNFKEQ. Germline trimming cut 0 bases from V and 4 bases from J; bases unmatched to any gene: 10. In DNA, the CDR3 is TGTGCCAGCAGCCAAGAGTATCTCGGAGCGGGGGGGGCAGATACGCAGTATTTT. Amino acids: CASSQEYLGAGGADTQYF.

The chain couples TRBV6-2 or TRBV6-3 to TRBJ2-2; tentative D call: TRBD2 (6 bases). Germline V CDR1 and CDR2: MNHEY, SVGEGT. The CDR3 length is 14 residues. V lost 4 bases to trimming and J lost 6 bases, with 12 bases between them. The chain's CDR3 is CASSSALAPGELFF. In DNA form, the CDR3 reads TGTGCCAGCAGTTCGGCACTAGCCCCCGGGGAGCTGTTTTTT.

This clonotype was found a few times. The chain joins TRBV11-1 to TRBJ2-2; D is uncertain. With 5 bases removed from V and 5 bases from J, the gap between germline ends came to 9 bases. The CDR3 loop spans 13 amino acids. Germline lookup yields CDR1 SGHAT and CDR2 FQDESV (reference sequence). CDR3 region: CASSPLMTGELFF. Here the CDR3 DNA reads TGTGCCAGCAGCCCACTTATGACCGGGGAGCTGTTTTTT.